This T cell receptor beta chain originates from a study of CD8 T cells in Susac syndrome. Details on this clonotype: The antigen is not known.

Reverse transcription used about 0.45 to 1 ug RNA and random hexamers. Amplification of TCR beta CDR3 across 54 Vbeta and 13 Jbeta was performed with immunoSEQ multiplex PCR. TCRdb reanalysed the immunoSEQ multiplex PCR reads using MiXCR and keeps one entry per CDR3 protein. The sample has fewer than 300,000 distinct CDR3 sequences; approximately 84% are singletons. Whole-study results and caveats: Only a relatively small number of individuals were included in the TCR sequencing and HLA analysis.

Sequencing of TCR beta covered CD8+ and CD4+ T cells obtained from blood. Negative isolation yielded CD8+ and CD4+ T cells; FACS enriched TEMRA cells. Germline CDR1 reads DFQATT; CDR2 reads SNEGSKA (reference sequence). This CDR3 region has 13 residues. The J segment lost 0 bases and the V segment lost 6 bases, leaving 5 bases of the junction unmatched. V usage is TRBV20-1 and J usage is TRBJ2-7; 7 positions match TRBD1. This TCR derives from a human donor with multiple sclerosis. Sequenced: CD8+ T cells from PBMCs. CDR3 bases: TGCAGTGCGCCGACAGGGATCTCCTACGAGCAGTACTTC. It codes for CSAPTGISYEQYF.